The text below deals with one TCR beta chain. Its cognate antigen has yet to be identified. Base qualities are not recorded, but no much larger clone differs from it by a single base. The donors were healthy, HIV-negative adults who had no recently reported acute infections or vaccinations. All donors were Caucasian adults living in Nashville, Tennessee, USA. CD4+ T cells were enriched through magnetic negative selection, after which naive cells were positively selected on CD45RA and the remaining negative fraction served as the memory subset. Blood was collected by leukapheresis, and PBMCs were isolated by Ficoll-Histopaque density gradient centrifugation and then cryopreserved in liquid nitrogen vapor phase. Analytical flow cytometry was used to check the purity and quantity of every magnetically sorted T cell population. Genomic DNA was isolated from each sorted fraction and quantified by UV absorbance on a Nanodrop 2000c.

Looking up the germline V gene (reference sequence) yields CDR1 LNHDA and CDR2 SQIVND. The CDR3 starts with the cysteine, ends with the phenylalanine, and has 15 residues. Only the CDR3 DNA stays, 45 bases, in frame from base 1. The trim is 5 bases for V and 2 bases for J, with a gap of 16 bases between the germline ends. The data derive from a study of shared clonotypes between healthy human individuals (dated by TCRdb to the early 2020s). About the investigation overall: A couple of women and three men aged 18 to 49 years were included in the cohort. The study deeply sequenced blood TCR repertoires of five healthy adults to estimate repertoire size and the extent of clonotype sharing between individuals. Different laboratories and diverse techniques were used to prepare libraries and sequence TCR repertoires, to increase sequencing depth and limit assay-specific biases. For each donor, CD4 naive and CD4 memory were each given three plates, CD8 naive was given two plates, and CD8 memory was given one plate. Per donor, leukapheresis produced somewhere between about 0.8 and 9.5 billion PBMCs.

The study at large found these results: Sampling was restricted to blood, and TCR repertoires in tissue are likely to differ from TCR repertoires in blood. Estimated clonotype richness was generally larger for naive than for memory subsets. Across a few donors, roughly 5.1% of naive CD4, roughly 3.8% of naive CD8, approximately 2.5% of memory CD4, and 0.3% to 0.45% of memory CD8 clonotypes were shared. Rarefaction of sorted-subset datasets indicated incomplete sequencing despite the large sequencing depth. The small number of donors limited the genetic and exposure-history diversity represented. Based on pairwise subsampling, the degree of clonotype sharing among donors was expected to be affected by sequencing depth. Compared with non-shared clonotypes, the clonotypes found in all four sorted-subset donors had higher generation probabilities.

Using the deep immunoSEQ assay, multiplex PCR amplified TCR CDR3 regions from genomic DNA. Extracted genomic DNA from each cell subset was distributed evenly across all wells of several immunoSEQ 96-well plates, and each plate was treated as a replicate. Each replicate PCR for sorted subsets received approximately 200 ng genomic DNA, equal to 28,000 or so T cell genomes. The purified libraries were quantified using a Qubit 3.0 fluorometer, sized with a Bioanalyzer 2100, and then quantified again using the KAPA Library Quantification kit. Every immunoSEQ 96-well plate was sequenced on a dedicated single-read 150-cycle Illumina NextSeq 550 flow cell. The study's own analysis went as follows. The immunoSEQ output contained only junctional sequences without quality scores, so filtering could not match that applied to full-length reads. Sequences were annotated with PyIR, a Python wrapper for IgBLAST v1.9, and V/J genes and CDR3 were assigned using IMGT germline references. Reads were removed for weak V/J assignments (E-value above 1e-6), missing CDR3, stop codons, out-of-frame junctions, or ambiguous translated residues. V3J clonotypes were defined by identical inferred V gene, J gene, and CDR3 amino acid sequence. The percentage overlap between two repertoires was calculated by dividing the number of shared unique clonotypes by the size of the smaller repertoire. RTK rarefaction, the Chao1 estimator, and Recon v2.1 estimates of unobserved clonotypes were used to assess repertoire richness. Generation probabilities for all TCRbeta clonotypes obtained by the gDNA method from a few donors were computed using OLGA. TCRdb took this table from immuneACCESS and kept in-frame rearrangements with V and J called. Such tables lack part of the clones; where checked against another copy, unresolved V genes explain under half of the gap, and the rest is unexplained. V, J and clone size were drawn from that table, and D and trimming were deduced from the DNA. In all, the sample holds 2.5 million or so clones, and approximately 92% of those were seen once. Over 0.12% of the sample is taken by the ten largest.

The TCR was taken from a man between 18 and 35 years old in good health. Recombination linked TRBV19 to TRBJ2-7; TRBD1 is possibly the D segment (6 matching bases). The sequencing sample was made of naive CD4+ T cells sorted from blood. In the paper's terms, the cell subset or site label means: CD45RA+ positively selected. Here is the DNA: TGTGCCAGTAGTGCCGTACAGGGTTTCCCCTACGAGCAGTACTTC. Its protein product is CASSAVQGFPYEQYF.